The TCR beta chain described here comes from a study of T cell repertoires in cytomegalovirus infection. Study as a whole: It can be stated that public TCR beta signatures indicated CMV infection as well as a matching HLA type.

V dropped 0 bases and J dropped 0 bases, with 6 bases sitting between them. The CDR3 totals 15 residues. Looked up from germline, CDR1 is MGHRA and CDR2 is YSYEKL. TCRdb analysed the reads with MiXCR anew, one entry per CDR3 protein. This table holds about 51,000 distinct CDR3 sequences, over 15% found once. About this clonotype itself: Antigen: not known.

Points from the study as a whole: Totalled public TCR beta family frequency picked out people who carried CMV plus the relevant HLA.

The source of this sequence is a human donor in good health (CMV status not recorded). Some clones in this sample may be carry-over from other donors' samples. V is TRBV4-1 and J is TRBJ2-1; D not certain. The sequenced sample was CD8+ T cells from cultured PBMCs, obtained from culture after CMV antigen stimulation. DNA of the CDR3: TGCGCCAGCAGCCAAGAACGGCCCTCCTACAATGAGCAGTTCTTC. This translates into CASSQERPSYNEQFF.